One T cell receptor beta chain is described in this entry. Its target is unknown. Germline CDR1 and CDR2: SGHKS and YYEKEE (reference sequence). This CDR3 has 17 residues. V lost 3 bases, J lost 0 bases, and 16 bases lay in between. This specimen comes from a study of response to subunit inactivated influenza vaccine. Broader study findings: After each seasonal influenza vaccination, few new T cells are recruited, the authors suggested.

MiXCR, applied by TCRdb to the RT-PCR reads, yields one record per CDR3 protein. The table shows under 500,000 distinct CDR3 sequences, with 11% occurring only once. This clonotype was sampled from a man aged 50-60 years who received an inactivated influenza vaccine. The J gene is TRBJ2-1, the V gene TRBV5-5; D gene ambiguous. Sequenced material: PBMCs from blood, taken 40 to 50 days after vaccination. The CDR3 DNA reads TGTGCCAGCAGCTACGCTCGATTATTTAGCTCCTACAATGAGCAGTTCTTC. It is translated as CASSYARLFSSYNEQFF.